Only one count was recorded for the clone carrying this TCR beta chain. No antigen is known for it. CDR3 length: 14 residues. Germline assignment: CDR1 SGHRS and CDR2 YFSETQ. After removal of 5 bases from V and 5 bases from J, the junction contained 5 bases not matched to a gene. The data stem from a study of T cells after posttransplantation cyclophosphamide. General study points: Skin or GI-infiltrating T cells shared few TRB sequences with blood. Recipient CMV seropositivity and CMV reactivation strongly tracked TRB clonality. Donor-recipient repertoire similarity was low at 1-2 months, rising over year one.

Sequencing used immunoSEQ multiplex PCR; TCRdb keeps in-frame clones, though not all of them. This sample yields about 10,000 clones, of which about four fifths are seen a single time; roughly 15% belongs to the top ten. A marrow graft followed busulfan-fludarabine conditioning, with cyclophosphamide on days +3 and +4. The rearrangement joins TRBV5-1 to TRBJ2-1, with 9 positions matching TRBD1. This TCR was sampled from a female patient between 35 and 55 years old who received an allogeneic stem cell transplant from a related donor, was CMV-positive, and had no GVHD. Some T cells could come from the graft donor. The sequences come from PBMCs, collected approximately 2,000 days after a stem cell transplant with posttransplant cyclophosphamide. The CDR3 spells CASRETGGNNEQFF. The CDR3 DNA follows: TGCGCCAGCAGGGAGACAGGGGGTAACAATGAGCAGTTCTTC.